This T cell receptor beta chain was identified during a study of blood T cell repertoires in COVID-19. Study-wide context: T cells, B-cell-depleted T cells, or PBMCs supplied cDNA or gDNA.

The data were produced by immunoSEQ multiplex PCR, yet TCRdb's version contains in-frame clones alone and is incomplete. The table includes over 250,000 clones, around 90% detected once. CDR1 is DFQATT, CDR2 SNEGSKA, per germline (reference sequence). V was cut by 3 bases and J by 2 bases, with 11 bases left in between. The CDR3 covers 13 residues. Sequencing was performed on peripheral blood. The V call is TRBV20-1, the J call TRBJ2-7; no clear D gene. The source is a woman in her sixties or seventies with COVID-19, enrolled during active disease. In nucleotides, the CDR3 is TGCAGTGCTAGTGTAGCTTCTCCCTACGAGCAGTACTTC. It yields the protein CSASVASPYEQYF.